This TCR beta chain was recovered during a study of blood T cell repertoires in COVID-19. As originally analysed: Nucleated cell number was recorded as an estimate derived from reference gene primer amplification. Profiled with immunoSEQ multiplex PCR; TCRdb holds only in-frame clones, not every one. V and J calls and clone size are copied from that table; D and trimming were computed from the DNA. The repertoire consists of about 160,000 clones, with 80% to 90% occurring once and the leading ten covering roughly 3.4%. This TCR derives from a man aged 70-80 years with acute or convalescent COVID-19. Sample: peripheral blood.

The DNA for the CDR3 is TGCGCCAGCAGCAAAGGGGACACAGAGCGCTACACCTTC. This sequence encodes CASSKGDTERYTF. The genes are TRBV5-1 and TRBJ1-2; possibly TRBD1 for D (6 bases). Germline CDR1 reads SGHRS; CDR2 reads YFSETQ. The V end lost 4 bases, the J end lost 9 bases, and 16 bases lay between the germline ends. There are 13 residues in the CDR3.